The sequence of this T cell receptor beta chain was determined in a study of cytomegalovirus exposure and HLA in healthy donors. Across the study: Unique TCRs from HLA-typed donors, about 85 million of them, were held in an early data release. The study, taken as a whole, reports: The study recorded 160 or so TCR beta chains that were cytomegalovirus-associated. Presence/absence analyses assumed roughly uniform sequencing depth across donors.

Comment on this clone: Its specificity is not known.

The CDR3 totals 16 residues. The germline V gene has CDR1 MNHNS and CDR2 SASEGT. J was trimmed by 2 bases and V by 2 bases; bases with no gene match: 7. PCR involved 60 Vbeta and 13 Jbeta primers. Using immunoSEQ multiplex PCR, the repertoire was profiled, and TCRdb retains in-frame clones only, with some absent. The sample lists about 180,000 clones, approximately 80% seen once, with around 3% in the top ten. The donors gave bone marrow, and they were healthy. The rearrangement uses TRBV6-1 and TRBJ2-3; 7 bases agree with TRBD2. Material: PBMCs. This TCR derives from a woman between 45 and 60 years old in good health and CMV-seropositive. CDR3 DNA: TGTGCCAGCAGTGAACTTAGTGGGGGGGTCACAGATACGCAGTATTTT. Its protein product is CASSELSGGVTDTQYF.